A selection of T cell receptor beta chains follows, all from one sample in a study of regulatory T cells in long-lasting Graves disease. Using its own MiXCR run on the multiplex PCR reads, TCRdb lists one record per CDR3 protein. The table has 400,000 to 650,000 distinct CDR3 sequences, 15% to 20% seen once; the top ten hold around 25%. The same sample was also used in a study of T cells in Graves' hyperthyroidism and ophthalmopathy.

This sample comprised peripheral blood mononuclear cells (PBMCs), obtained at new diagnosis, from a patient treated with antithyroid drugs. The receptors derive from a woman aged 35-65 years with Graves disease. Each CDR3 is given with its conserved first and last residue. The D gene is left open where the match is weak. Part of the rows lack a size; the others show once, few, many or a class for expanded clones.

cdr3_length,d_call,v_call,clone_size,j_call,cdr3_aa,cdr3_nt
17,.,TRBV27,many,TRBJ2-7,CASSLTPPQGRGYEQYF,TGTGCCAGCAGTTTAACCCCTCCACAGGGGAGGGGGTACGAGCAGTACTTC
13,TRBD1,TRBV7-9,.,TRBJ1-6,CASSRDRFAPLHF,TGTGCCAGCAGCCGGGACAGGTTTGCACCCCTCCACTTT
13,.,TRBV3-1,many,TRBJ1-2,CASSQVQGGVDTF,TGTGCCAGCAGCCAAGTGCAGGGAGGTGTGGACACCTTC
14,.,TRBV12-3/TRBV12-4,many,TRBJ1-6,CASSSHWGNSPLHF,TGTGCCAGCAGTTCGCATTGGGGTAATTCACCCCTCCACTTT
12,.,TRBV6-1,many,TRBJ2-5,CASSEGWETQYF,TGTGCCAGCAGTGAAGGGTGGGAGACCCAGTACTTC
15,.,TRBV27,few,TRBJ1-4,CASSLGQATNEKLFF,TGTGCCAGCAGTTTAGGGCAGGCAACTAATGAAAAACTGTTTTTT
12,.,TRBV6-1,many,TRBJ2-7,CASSTSSYEQYF,TGTGCCAGCAGTACATCTTCCTACGAGCAGTACTTC
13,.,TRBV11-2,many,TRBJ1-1,CASKVRINTEAFF,TGTGCCAGCAAAGTACGGATTAACACTGAAGCTTTCTTT
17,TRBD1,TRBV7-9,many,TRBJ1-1,CASSFWGTGGANTEAFF,TGTGCCAGCAGTTTCTGGGGGACAGGGGGCGCGAACACTGAAGCTTTCTTT
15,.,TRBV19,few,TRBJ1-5,CASIVELNSNQPQHF,TGTGCCAGTATCGTAGAGTTAAATAGCAATCAGCCCCAGCATTTT
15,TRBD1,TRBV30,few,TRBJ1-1,CAWSGLGQAESGAFF,TGTGCCTGGAGTGGCCTTGGACAGGCTGAATCGGGAGCTTTCTTT
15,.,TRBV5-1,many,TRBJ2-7,CASSLGDTLSYEQYF,TGCGCCAGCAGCTTGGGAGACACCTTGTCCTACGAGCAGTACTTC
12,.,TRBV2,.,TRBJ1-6,CASSARASDLHF,TGTGCCAGCAGTGCCAGGGCCTCTGACCTCCACTTT
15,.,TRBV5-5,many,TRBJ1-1,CASSLAGSYFTEAFF,TGTGCCAGCAGCTTGGCTGGCAGCTACTTCACTGAAGCTTTCTTT
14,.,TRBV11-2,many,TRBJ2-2,CASSLGTRSGELFF,TGTGCCAGCAGCTTAGGGACCAGATCCGGGGAGCTGTTTTTT
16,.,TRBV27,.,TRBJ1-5,CASSQRGEGSNQPQHF,TGTGCCAGCAGTCAAAGAGGGGAGGGTTCCAATCAGCCCCAGCATTTT
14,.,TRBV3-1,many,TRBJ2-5,CASSQGDRSETQYF,TGTGCCAGCAGCCAGGGGGACCGGAGTGAGACCCAGTACTTC
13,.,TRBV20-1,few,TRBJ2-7,CSATPPQTDEQYF,TGCAGTGCCACCCCGCCCCAGACGGACGAGCAGTACTTC
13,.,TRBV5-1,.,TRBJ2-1,CASSHSGDGEQFF,TGCGCCAGCAGCCACTCAGGGGATGGTGAGCAGTTCTTC
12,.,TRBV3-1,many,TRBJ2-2,CAFQGNTGELFF,TGTGCCTTCCAGGGGAACACCGGGGAGCTGTTTTTT
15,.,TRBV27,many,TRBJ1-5,CASSSGEYSNQPQHF,TGTGCCAGCAGTTCAGGGGAATATAGCAATCAGCCCCAGCATTTT
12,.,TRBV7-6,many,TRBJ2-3,CASSSYTDTQYF,TGTGCCAGCAGCTCATACACAGATACGCAGTATTTT
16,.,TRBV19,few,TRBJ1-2,CASYDMRNILNYGYTF,TGTGCCAGCTATGATATGAGGAATATACTTAACTATGGCTACACCTTC
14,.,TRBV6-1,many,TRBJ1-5,CASDLSQGYQPQHF,TGTGCCAGCGACCTATCGCAGGGGTATCAGCCCCAGCATTTT
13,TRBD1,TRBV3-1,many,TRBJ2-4,CASSQGEGAVQYF,TGTGCCAGCAGCCAAGGTGAGGGGGCAGTCCAGTACTTC
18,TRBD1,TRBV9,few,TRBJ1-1,CASSVGPRPQGAETEAFF,TGTGCCAGCAGCGTAGGGCCGCGTCCTCAGGGGGCGGAAACTGAAGCTTTCTTT